This T cell receptor beta chain is drawn from a study of T cells in Graves' hyperthyroidism and ophthalmopathy (dated by TCRdb to about 2019). Some background on the complete study: To identify TCR V-J signatures that set the groups apart, the researchers used a discovery cohort of 100 or so patients, made up of 40 to 45 with Graves' ophthalmopathy and 55 to 65 with stable Graves' hyperthyroidism. The study also compared thyroid tissue and blood T-cell repertoires from several Graves' hyperthyroidism patients. TCR Vbeta CDR3 sequencing of around 130 peripheral blood samples (43 ophthalmopathy, 70 to 85 hyperthyroidism and some 17 progressor patients) is reported in the paper. Following sampling, methimazole starting at 30 mg daily was given to hyperthyroidism patients, and high-dose intravenous methylprednisolone was given to ophthalmopathy patients. An independent validation cohort of about 19 hyperthyroidism patients and some 15 patients who later progressed to ophthalmopathy tested prospective prediction of ophthalmopathy. The approximately 100 discovery patients were randomly split 7:3 into training and test sets. The paper as a whole reports these results and caveats: No statistical method was used to fix the sample size in advance, and group allocation was not hidden from the investigators. Ophthalmopathy was separated from stable hyperthyroidism by a 13 V-J signature model, with about 86% sensitivity and 81% to 82% specificity obtained in cross-validation and 80%/75% obtained in testing. In validation, the model predicted progression to ophthalmopathy a median of 6.5 months before onset, with around 70% sensitivity and almost 75% specificity. Most expanded thyroid clonotypes (frequency above 0.001) were also detected in blood, suggesting blood repertoires may reflect thyroid immune responses.

The cysteine opens and the phenylalanine closes a CDR3 of 15 amino acids. This entry keeps only the CDR3 DNA: 45 bases, framed from base 1. Trimming takes 6 bases off V and 4 bases off J; junction bases not matched to a gene: 9. CDR1 SGHVS and CDR2 FQNEAQ are derived from the germline V gene. About this clonotype: The specificity of this receptor is unknown. No per-base quality is available; no much larger clone lies one base away.

Patients with uncontrolled infections, other autoimmune diseases, pregnancy or lactation were excluded. Clinical symptoms, serum thyroxine and TRAb, thyroid ultrasound, and orbital computed tomography formed the basis for the diagnoses. Trizol reagent was used to extract total RNA, and RNA quality was then checked on an Agilent 2100 Bioanalyzer. The TCR beta CDR3 regions were amplified from RNA transcripts. A first-round RT-PCR of the TCR CDR3 used the HTBI primer set with the Qiagen OneStep RT-PCR kit. Libraries were constructed in a second round of multiplex PCR, after which size selection and purification were performed. Libraries were sequenced paired-end with 100 bp reads on an Illumina HiSeq2000. On the study's bioinformatics: SOAPnuke was used to process the raw data, with reads discarded if the reads contained adapters or uncalled bases, had a mean Phred below 15, or lacked an exact constant-primer or identifier match. High-quality paired reads were merged using COPE v1.2.5, and each unique nucleotide sequence was defined as a clonotype. MiTCR v1.1 was used to align the clonotypes against IMGT TRBV, TRBD and TRBJ reference segments. The analysis included only V-J combinations with a frequency above 0.0001, which together covered around 99% of the repertoires. A TCS score was defined as the ratio of F50 (clonal expansion) to E x V (chaos), with BLOSUM62-based TCRdist applied between CDR3 peptides within each V-J. Welch's t-statistics and random forest reduced fewer than 550 V-J features to some 14, which were used in a naive Bayes classifier (R e1071). The similarity between thyroid and blood repertoires was quantified using the Morisita-Horn index. TCRdb passed the public sequencing reads through fastp at Q25 and MiXCR, retaining productive beta sequences. Entries are consolidated by CDR3 protein sequence, retaining the most common genes and DNA. TCRdb, rather than the study authors, made the V and J calls. Here the sample has 500,000 to 650,000 distinct CDR3 sequences; approximately 49% occur a single time. About 43% of the sample is in the top ten clones.

The chain was built from TRBV7-8 and TRBJ1-5; 7 middle bases align to TRBD1. The TCR originated in an adult woman with Graves' disease, either hyperthyroidism or ophthalmopathy (not recorded which). The specimen sequenced was peripheral blood or thyroid tissue (not recorded which). The nucleotides are TGTGCCAGCAGTGAAGAGGGGGCTGTGAATCAGCCCCAGCATTTT. Its coded protein is CASSEEGAVNQPQHF.